This T cell receptor (beta chain) derives from a study of blood T cell repertoires in COVID-19. The data were produced by immunoSEQ multiplex PCR, yet TCRdb's version contains in-frame clones alone and is incomplete. The sample contains fewer than 200,000 clones, approximately 83% of which appear only once. With 12 bases clipped from V and 0 bases from J, the junction kept 25 bases outside the gene matches. The length of the CDR3 is 20 residues. From germline, CDR1 is KGHDR and CDR2 SFDVKD. The sequence came from a middle-aged man with active or convalescent COVID-19. The sequenced material came from peripheral blood. This chain uses TRBV24-1 with TRBJ1-5, with 7 nucleotides matching TRBD1. This chain's CDR3 is CAPKREKYGTVRYSNQPQHF. In DNA form, the CDR3 reads TGTGCCCCCAAAAGAGAGAAGTATGGGACAGTAAGATATAGCAATCAGCCCCAGCATTTT.